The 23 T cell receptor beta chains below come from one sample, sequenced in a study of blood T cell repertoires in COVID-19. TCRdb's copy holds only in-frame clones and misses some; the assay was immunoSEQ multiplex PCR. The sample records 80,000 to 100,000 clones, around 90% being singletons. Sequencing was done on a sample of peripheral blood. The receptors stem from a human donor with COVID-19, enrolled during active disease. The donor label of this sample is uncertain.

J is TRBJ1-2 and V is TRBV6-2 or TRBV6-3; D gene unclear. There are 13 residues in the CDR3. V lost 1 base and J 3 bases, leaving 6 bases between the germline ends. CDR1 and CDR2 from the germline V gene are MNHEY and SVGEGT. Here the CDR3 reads CASSYYGDYGYTF. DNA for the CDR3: TGTGCCAGCAGTTACTACGGAGACTATGGCTACACCTTC.

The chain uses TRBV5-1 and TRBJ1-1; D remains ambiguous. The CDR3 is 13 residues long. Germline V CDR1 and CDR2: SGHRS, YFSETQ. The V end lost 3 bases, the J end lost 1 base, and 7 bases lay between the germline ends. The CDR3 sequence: CASSSTANTEAFF. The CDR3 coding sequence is TGCGCCAGCAGCTCTACAGCGAACACTGAAGCTTTCTTT.

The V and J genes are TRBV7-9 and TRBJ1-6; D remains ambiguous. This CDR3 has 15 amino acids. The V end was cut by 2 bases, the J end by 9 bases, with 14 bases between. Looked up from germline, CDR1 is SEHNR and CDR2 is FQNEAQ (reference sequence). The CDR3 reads CASSLRDVESSPLHF. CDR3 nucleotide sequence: TGTGCCAGCAGCTTACGAGACGTGGAGAGTTCACCCCTCCACTTT.

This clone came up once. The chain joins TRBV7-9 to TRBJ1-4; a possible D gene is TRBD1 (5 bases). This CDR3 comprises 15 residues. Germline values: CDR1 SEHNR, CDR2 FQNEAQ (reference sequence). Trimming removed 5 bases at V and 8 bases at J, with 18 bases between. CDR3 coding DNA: TGTGCCAGCAGCCCCGCAGGGCTGGTGGACGAAAAACTGTTTTTT. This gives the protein CASSPAGLVDEKLFF.

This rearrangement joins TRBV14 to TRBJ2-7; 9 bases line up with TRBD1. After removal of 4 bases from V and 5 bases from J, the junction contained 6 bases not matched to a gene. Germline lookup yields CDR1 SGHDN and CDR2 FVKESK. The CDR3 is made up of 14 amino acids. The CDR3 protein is CASSPGTGTDEQYF. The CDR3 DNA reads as TGTGCCAGCAGCCCAGGGACAGGGACCGACGAGCAGTACTTC. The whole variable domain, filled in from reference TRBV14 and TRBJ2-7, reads EAGVTQFPSHSVIEKGQTVTLRCDPISGHDNLYWYRRVMGKEIKFLLHFVKESKQDESGMPNNRFLAERTGGTYSTLKVQPAELEDSGVYFCASSPGTGTDEQYFGPGTRLTVT.

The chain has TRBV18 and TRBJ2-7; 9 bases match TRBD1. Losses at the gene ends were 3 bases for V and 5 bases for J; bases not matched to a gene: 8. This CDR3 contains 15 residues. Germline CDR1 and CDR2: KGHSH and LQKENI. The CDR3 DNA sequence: TGTGCCAGCTCACCTGCGACAGGGGGTATAAACGAGCAGTACTTC. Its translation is CASSPATGGINEQYF.

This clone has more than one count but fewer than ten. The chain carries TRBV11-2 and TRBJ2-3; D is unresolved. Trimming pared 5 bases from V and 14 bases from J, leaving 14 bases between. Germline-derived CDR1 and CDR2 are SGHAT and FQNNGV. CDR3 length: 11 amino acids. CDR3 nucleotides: TGTGCCAGCAGCATGACACCTACGGCGTATTTT. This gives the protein CASSMTPTAYF.

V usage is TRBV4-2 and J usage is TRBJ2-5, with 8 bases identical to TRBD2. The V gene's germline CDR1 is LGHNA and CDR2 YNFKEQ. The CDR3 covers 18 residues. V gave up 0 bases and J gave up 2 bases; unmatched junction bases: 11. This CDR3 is CASSQDLVSGISQETQYF. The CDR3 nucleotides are TGTGCCAGCAGCCAAGATCTGGTTAGCGGGATATCTCAAGAGACCCAGTACTTC.

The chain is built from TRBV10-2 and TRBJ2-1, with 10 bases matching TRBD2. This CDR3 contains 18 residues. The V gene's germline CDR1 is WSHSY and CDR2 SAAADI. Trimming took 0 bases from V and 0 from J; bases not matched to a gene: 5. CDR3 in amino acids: CASSESLGLAVSYNEQFF. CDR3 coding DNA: TGCGCCAGCAGTGAGTCTCTAGGACTAGCGGTCTCCTACAATGAGCAGTTCTTC.

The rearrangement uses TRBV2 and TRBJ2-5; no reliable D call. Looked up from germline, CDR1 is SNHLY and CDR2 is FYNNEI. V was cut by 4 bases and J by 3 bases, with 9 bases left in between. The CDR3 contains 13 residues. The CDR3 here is CASSVFREETQYF. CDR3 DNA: TGTGCCAGCAGTGTATTCCGGGAAGAGACCCAGTACTTC.

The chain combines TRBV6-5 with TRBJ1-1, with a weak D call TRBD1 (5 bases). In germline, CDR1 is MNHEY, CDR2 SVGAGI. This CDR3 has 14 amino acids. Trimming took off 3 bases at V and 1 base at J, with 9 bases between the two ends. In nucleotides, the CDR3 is TGTGCCAGCAGTTATACGACAGCGAACACTGAAGCTTTCTTT. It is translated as CASSYTTANTEAFF.

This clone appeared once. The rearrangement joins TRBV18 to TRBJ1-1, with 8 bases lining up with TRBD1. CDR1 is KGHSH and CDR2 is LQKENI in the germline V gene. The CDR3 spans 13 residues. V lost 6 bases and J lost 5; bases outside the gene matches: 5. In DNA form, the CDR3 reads TGTGCCAGCTCTCAGGGGGCGAATACTGAAGCTTTCTTT. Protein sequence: CASSQGANTEAFF.

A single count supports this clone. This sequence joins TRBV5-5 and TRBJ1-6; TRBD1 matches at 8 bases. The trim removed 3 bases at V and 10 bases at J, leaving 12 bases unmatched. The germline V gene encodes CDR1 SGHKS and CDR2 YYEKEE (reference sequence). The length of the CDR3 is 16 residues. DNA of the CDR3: TGTGCCAGCAGCTCGCCGACAGGGGAAAGCGGCTCACCCCTCCACTTT. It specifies CASSSPTGESGSPLHF.

The CDR3 nucleotides read TGCGCCAGCAGCTTGTTATGGCTAGCGACGAATGAGCAGTTCTTC. It translates to CASSLLWLATNEQFF. The J gene is TRBJ2-1, the V gene TRBV5-1, with D possibly matching TRBD2 (6 bases). V lost 1 base, J lost 7 bases, and 15 bases lay in between. Germline V lookup: CDR1 SGHRS, CDR2 YFSETQ. This CDR3 spans 15 amino acids. Based on the CDR3 plus reference TRBV5-1 and TRBJ2-1, the full variable domain is KAGVTQTPRYLIKTRGQQVTLSCSPISGHRSVSWYQQTPGQGLQFLFEYFSETQRNKGNFPGRFSGRQFSNSRSEMNVSTLELGDSALYLCASSLLWLATNEQFFGPGTRLTVL.

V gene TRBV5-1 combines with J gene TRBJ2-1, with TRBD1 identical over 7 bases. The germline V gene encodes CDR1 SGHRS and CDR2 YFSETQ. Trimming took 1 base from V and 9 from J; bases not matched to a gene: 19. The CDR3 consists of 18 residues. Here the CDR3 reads CASSLQRTDDRVYVEQFF. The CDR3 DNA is TGCGCCAGCAGCTTGCAACGGACAGACGACAGGGTATATGTTGAGCAGTTCTTC.

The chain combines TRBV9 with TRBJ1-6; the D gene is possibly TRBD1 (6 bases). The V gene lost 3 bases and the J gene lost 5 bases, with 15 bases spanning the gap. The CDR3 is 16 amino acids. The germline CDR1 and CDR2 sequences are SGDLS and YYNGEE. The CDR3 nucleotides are TGTGCCAGCAGCGCCTCTCCCGGACAGAATAATTCACCCCTCCACTTT. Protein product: CASSASPGQNNSPLHF.

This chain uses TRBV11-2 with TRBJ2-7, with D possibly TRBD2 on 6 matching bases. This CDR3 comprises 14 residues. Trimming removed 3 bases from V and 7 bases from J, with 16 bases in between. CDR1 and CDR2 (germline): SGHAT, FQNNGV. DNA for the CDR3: TGTGCCAGCAGCTTTGTGGGGGGAGAGGATGAGCAGTACTTC. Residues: CASSFVGGEDEQYF.

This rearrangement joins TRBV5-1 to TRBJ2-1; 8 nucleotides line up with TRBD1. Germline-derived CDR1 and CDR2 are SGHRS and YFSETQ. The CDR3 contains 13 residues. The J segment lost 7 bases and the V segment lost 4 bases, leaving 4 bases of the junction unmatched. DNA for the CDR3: TGCGCCAGCAGCCCCACAGGGGGGAATGAGCAGTTCTTC. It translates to CASSPTGGNEQFF. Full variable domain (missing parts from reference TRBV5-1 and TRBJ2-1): KAGVTQTPRYLIKTRGQQVTLSCSPISGHRSVSWYQQTPGQGLQFLFEYFSETQRNKGNFPGRFSGRQFSNSRSEMNVSTLELGDSALYLCASSPTGGNEQFFGPGTRLTVL.

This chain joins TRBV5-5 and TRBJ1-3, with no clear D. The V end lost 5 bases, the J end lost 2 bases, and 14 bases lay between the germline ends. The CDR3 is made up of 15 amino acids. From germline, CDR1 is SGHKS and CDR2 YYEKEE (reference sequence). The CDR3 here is CASRLSPETGNTIYF. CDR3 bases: TGTGCCAGCAGATTATCCCCGGAGACTGGAAACACCATATATTTT.

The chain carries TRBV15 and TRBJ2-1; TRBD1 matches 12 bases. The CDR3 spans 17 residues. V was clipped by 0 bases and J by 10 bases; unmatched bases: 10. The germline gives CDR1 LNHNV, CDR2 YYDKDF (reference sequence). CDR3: CATSRDQVGTGGVEQFF. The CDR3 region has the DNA TGTGCCACCAGCAGAGATCAGGTGGGGACAGGGGGCGTGGAGCAGTTCTTC. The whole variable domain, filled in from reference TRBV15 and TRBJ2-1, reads DAMVIQNPRYQVTQFGKPVTLSCSQTLNHNVMYWYQQKSSQAPKLLFHYYDKDFNNEADTPDNFQSRRPNTSFCFLDIRSPGLGDTAMYLCATSRDQVGTGGVEQFFGPGTRLTVL.

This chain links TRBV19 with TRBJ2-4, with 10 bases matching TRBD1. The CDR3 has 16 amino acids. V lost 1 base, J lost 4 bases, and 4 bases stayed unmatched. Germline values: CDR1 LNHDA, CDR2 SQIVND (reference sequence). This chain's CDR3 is CASSIGTGGTKNIQYF. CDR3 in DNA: TGTGCCAGTAGTATAGGGACAGGGGGAACGAAAAACATTCAGTACTTC.

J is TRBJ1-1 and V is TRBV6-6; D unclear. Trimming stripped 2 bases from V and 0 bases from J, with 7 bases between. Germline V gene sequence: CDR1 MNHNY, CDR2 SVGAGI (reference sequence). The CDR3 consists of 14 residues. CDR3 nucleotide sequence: TGTGCCAGCAGTTACAGTAGCTTGAACACTGAAGCTTTCTTT. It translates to CASSYSSLNTEAFF.

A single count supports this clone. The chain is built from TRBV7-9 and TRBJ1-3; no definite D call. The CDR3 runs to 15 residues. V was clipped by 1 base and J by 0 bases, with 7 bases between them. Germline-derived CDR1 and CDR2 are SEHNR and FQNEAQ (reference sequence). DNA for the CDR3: TGTGCCAGCAGCTTAGATCTATTCTCTGGAAACACCATATATTTT. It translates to CASSLDLFSGNTIYF.